The clone carrying this TCR beta chain occurred many times. This specimen belongs to a study of regulatory T cells in long-lasting Graves disease. Time point reported: newly diagnosed GD, antithyroid drugs for less than 3 months. Isolated PBMC RNA provided the starting material for the TCR library. The source of the patients was an endocrinology department in Xi'an, China. Germline assignment: CDR1 MNHNS and CDR2 SASEGT. The CDR3 is 15 amino acids. V was pared by 6 bases and J by 5 bases, with 11 bases of the junction left unmatched. Arm-PCR of CDR3 regions and iRepertoire HTBI primers were used to build TCR beta libraries. MiXCR, applied by TCRdb to the multiplex PCR reads, yields one record per CDR3 protein. The table records 500,000 or so distinct CDR3 sequences, about 15% of them present only once. These data were also filed under a second study, of T cells in Graves' hyperthyroidism and ophthalmopathy.

The V gene is TRBV6-1, the J gene TRBJ1-2; 8 nucleotides agree with TRBD1. The sample was peripheral blood mononuclear cells (PBMCs), taken at new diagnosis, from a patient treated with antithyroid drugs. The receptor comes from a woman between 50 and 59 years old with Graves disease. This CDR3 is CASRRTGIDSYGYTF. CDR3 in DNA: TGTGCCAGCAGACGGACAGGGATTGATAGTTATGGCTACACCTTC.